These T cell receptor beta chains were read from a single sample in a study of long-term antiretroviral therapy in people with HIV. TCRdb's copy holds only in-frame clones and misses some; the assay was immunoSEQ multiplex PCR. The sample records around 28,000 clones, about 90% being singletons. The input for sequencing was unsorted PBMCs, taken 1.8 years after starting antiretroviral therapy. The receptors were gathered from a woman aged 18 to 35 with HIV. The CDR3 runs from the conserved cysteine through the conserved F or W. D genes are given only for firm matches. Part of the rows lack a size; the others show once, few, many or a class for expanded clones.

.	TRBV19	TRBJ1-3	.	CASSPGRLSGNTIYF	TGTGCCAGTAGTCCGGGACGGCTCTCTGGAAACACCATATATTTT
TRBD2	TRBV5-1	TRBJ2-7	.	CASSLGTSPYEQYF	TGCGCCAGCAGCTTGGGGACTAGTCCCTACGAGCAGTACTTC
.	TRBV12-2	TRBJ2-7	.	CASRLAGEPKITAYHYEQYF	TGTGCAAGTCGCTTAGCGGGAGAACCTAAGATCACTGCTTACCACTACGAGCAGTACTTC
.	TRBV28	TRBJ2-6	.	CASSLPFSGANVLTF	TGTGCCAGCAGTTTACCATTCTCTGGGGCCAACGTCCTGACTTTC
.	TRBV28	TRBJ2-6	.	CASSSAGHSSGANVLTF	TGTGCCAGCAGTTCAGCGGGACACAGCTCTGGGGCCAACGTCCTGACTTTC
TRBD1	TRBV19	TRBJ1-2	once	CASTLTPGGHNYGYTF	TGTGCCAGTACCTTAACCCCAGGGGGCCACAACTATGGCTACACCTTC
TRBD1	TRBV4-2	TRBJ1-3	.	CASSPPGQAGNTIYF	TGTGCCAGCAGCCCGCCCGGACAGGCTGGAAACACCATATATTTT
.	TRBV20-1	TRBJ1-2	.	CSASKGYTF	TGCAGTGCTAGTAAGGGCTACACCTTC
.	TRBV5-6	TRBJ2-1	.	CASSLGTYNEQFF	TGTGCCAGCAGCTTGGGGACCTACAATGAGCAGTTCTTC
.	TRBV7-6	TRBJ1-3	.	CASSLAVAISGNTIYF	TGTGCCAGCAGCTTAGCGGTGGCGATCTCTGGAAACACCATATATTTT
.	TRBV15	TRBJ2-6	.	CATSREDIHSGANVLTF	TGTGCCACCAGCAGAGAGGACATCCACTCTGGGGCCAACGTCCTGACTTTC
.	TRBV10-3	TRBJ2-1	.	CAISELNEQFF	TGTGCCATCAGTGAGCTAAATGAGCAGTTCTTC
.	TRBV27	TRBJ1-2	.	CASMSSRREHGYTF	TGTGCCAGCATGTCTTCCCGGCGGGAGCATGGCTACACCTTC
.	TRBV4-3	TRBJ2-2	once	CASSQGPLGTGELFF	TGCGCCAGCAGCCAGGGACCGCTCGGGACCGGGGAGCTGTTTTTT
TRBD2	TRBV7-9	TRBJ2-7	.	CASSQKLAGVEQYF	TGTGCCAGCAGCCAAAAACTAGCGGGAGTCGAGCAGTACTTC
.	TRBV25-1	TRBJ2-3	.	CASSEDRFGDTQYF	TGTGCCAGCAGTGAGGACCGTTTCGGAGATACGCAGTATTTT
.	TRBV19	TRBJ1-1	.	CASSMTVNTEAFF	TGTGCCAGTAGTATGACAGTGAACACTGAAGCTTTCTTT
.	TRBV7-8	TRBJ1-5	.	CASSLEHGKNQPQHF	TGTGCCAGCAGCTTAGAACATGGGAAGAATCAGCCCCAGCATTTT
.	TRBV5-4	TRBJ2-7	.	CASSLTSGRYEQYF	TGTGCCAGCAGCTTGACCAGCGGGCGCTACGAGCAGTACTTC
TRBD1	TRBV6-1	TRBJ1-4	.	CASSYGTGHEKLFF	TGTGCCAGCAGCTACGGGACAGGGCATGAAAAACTGTTTTTT